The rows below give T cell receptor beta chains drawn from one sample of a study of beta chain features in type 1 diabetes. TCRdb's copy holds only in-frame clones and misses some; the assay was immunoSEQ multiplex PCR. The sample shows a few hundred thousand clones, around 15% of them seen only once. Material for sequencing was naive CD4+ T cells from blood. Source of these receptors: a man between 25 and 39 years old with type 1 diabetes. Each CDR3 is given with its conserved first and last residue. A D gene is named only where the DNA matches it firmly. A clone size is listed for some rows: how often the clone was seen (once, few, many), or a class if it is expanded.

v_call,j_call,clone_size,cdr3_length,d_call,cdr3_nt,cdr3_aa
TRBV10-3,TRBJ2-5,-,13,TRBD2,TGTGCCATCATGGCGGGAGAGATGGAGACCCAGTACTTC,CAIMAGEMETQYF
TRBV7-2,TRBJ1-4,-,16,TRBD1,TGTGCCAGCAGCCGGGACAGGGGGCGGGCGGGTGAAAAACTGTTTTTT,CASSRDRGRAGEKLFF
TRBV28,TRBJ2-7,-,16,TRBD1,TGTGCCAGCAGACCGCCCGGACAGGGGATTCCCCTCGAGCAGTACTTC,CASRPPGQGIPLEQYF
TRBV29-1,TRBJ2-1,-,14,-,TGCAGCGTTGAAGAGATGCGGAAAAACAATGAGCAGTTCTTC,CSVEEMRKNNEQFF
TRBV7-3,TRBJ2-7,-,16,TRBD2,TGTGCCAGCAGCCCGGGGGGGACTAGCGGACTCTACGAGCAGTACTTC,CASSPGGTSGLYEQYF
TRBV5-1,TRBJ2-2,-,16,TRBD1,TGCGCCAGCAGCTCAACCGGGACAGGCAACACCGGGGAGCTGTTTTTT,CASSSTGTGNTGELFF
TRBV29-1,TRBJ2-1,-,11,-,TGCAGCGTTGGATCTAGCATTGAGCAGTTCTTC,CSVGSSIEQFF
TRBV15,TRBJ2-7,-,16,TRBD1,TGTGCCACCAGCAGAGATGGGCAGGGGGTGTCTCTCGAGCAGTACTTC,CATSRDGQGVSLEQYF
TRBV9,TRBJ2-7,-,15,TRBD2,TGTGCCAGCAGCGAACTAGCGGGAGGGGTCTACGAGCAGTACTTC,CASSELAGGVYEQYF
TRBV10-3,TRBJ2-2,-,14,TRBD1,TGTGCCATCAGCGCACAGGGGGCGGCCGGGGAGCTGTTTTTT,CAISAQGAAGELFF
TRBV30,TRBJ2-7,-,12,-,TGTGCCTGGACCATATCAGTCTACGAGCAGTACTTC,CAWTISVYEQYF
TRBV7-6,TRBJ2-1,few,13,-,TGTGCCAGCAGCTTAGCGGCTTACAATGAGCAGTTCTTC,CASSLAAYNEQFF
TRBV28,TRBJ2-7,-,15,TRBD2,TGTGCCAGCAGTTTACCGACTAGCGGGAGAGGGGAGCAGTACTTC,CASSLPTSGRGEQYF
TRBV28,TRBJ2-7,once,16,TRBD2,TGTGCCAGCAGTTTATGGGGCGGGAGGTCTTCCTACGAGCAGTACTTC,CASSLWGGRSSYEQYF
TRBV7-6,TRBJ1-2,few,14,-,TGTGCCAGCAGCTTAGGAGGTACAAACTATGGCTACACCTTC,CASSLGGTNYGYTF
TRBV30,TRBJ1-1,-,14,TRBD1,TGTGCCTGGAGTTCGACAGGGCTGGGCACTGAAGCTTTCTTT,CAWSSTGLGTEAFF